Sequencing of this TCR beta chain was carried out in a study of blood T cell repertoires in COVID-19. Study overall: Acute and convalescent COVID-19 specimens originated in the United States, Italy and Spain. From T cells, B-cell-depleted T cells, or PBMCs came the material, which was cDNA or gDNA.

Germline V gene lookup returns CDR1 MNHEY and CDR2 SMNVEV (reference sequence). Germline trimming cut 1 base from V and 4 bases from J; bases unmatched to any gene: 4. The CDR3 is 16 residues long. In the study's own analysis: Researchers report that nucleated cell counts were estimated from reference gene primer amplification. The assay was immunoSEQ multiplex PCR, and TCRdb's table has in-frame clones only and misses some. The V and J calls and clone size come from that table; D and trimming were worked out from the DNA. The sample carries 170,000 or so clones, about 83% recorded once. The sequence came from a woman aged 18 to 35 who had recovered from COVID-19. This chain uses TRBV27 with TRBJ1-5, with TRBD1 matching 10 bases. Input material: peripheral blood. DNA for the CDR3: TGTGCCAGCAGTTTATTTGGGACAGGGGAGAATCAGCCCCAGCATTTT. It yields the protein CASSLFGTGENQPQHF.